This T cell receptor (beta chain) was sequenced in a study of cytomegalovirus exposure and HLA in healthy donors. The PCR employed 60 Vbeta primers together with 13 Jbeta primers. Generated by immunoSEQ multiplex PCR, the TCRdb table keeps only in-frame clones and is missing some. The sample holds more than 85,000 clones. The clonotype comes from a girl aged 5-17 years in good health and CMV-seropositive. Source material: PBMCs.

DNA of the CDR3: TGTGCCAGCAGCCCGTGGACTAGCGCGCTCCCTTACGAGCAGTACTTC. It codes for CASSPWTSALPYEQYF. The genes are TRBV7-6 and TRBJ2-7; 9 bases line up with TRBD2. Looked up from germline, CDR1 is SGHVS and CDR2 is FNYEAQ. The junction had 12 bases not matched to a gene; V was cut back by 5 bases and J by 4 bases. The CDR3 has 16 residues. Based on the CDR3 plus reference TRBV7-6 and TRBJ2-7, the full variable domain is GAGVSQSPRYKVTKRGQDVALRCDPISGHVSLYWYRQALGQGPEFLTYFNYEAQQDKSGLPNDRFSAERPEGSISTLTIQRTEQRDSAMYRCASSPWTSALPYEQYFGPGTRLTVT.